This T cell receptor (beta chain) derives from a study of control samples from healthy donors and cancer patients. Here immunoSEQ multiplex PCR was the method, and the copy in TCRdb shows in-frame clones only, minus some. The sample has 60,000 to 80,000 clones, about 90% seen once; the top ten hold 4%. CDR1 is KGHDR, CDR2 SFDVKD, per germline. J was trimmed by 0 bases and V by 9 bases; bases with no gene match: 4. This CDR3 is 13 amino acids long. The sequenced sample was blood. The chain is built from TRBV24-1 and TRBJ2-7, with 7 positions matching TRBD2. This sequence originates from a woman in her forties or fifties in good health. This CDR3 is CATRGDGSYEQYF. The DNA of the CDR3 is TGTGCCACCCGGGGGGACGGCTCCTACGAGCAGTACTTC.